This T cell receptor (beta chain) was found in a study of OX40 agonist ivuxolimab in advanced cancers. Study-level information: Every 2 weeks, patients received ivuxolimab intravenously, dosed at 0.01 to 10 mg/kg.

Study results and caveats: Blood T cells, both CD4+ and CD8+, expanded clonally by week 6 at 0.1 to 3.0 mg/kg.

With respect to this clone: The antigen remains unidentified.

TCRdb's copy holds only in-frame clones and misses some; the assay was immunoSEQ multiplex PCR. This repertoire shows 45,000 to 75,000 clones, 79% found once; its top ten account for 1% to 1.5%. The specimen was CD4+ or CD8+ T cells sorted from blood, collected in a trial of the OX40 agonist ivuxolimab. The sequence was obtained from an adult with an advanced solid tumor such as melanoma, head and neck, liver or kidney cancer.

The DNA of the CDR3 is TGCAGCGTTGCCCGCGCAGGGGGAGAGACCCAGTACTTC. It yields the protein CSVARAGGETQYF. The rearrangement links TRBV29-1 to TRBJ2-5; TRBD1 matches at 7 bases. V lost 4 bases to trimming and J lost 4 bases; unmatched junction nucleotides: 6. This CDR3 region has 13 residues. In germline, CDR1 is SQVTM, CDR2 ANQGSEA.